One sample yielded the 28 T cell receptor beta chains listed below, sequenced in a study of beta chain features in type 1 diabetes. The entirety of the isolated RNA underwent reverse transcription, so expressed TCRB transcripts were sequenced. Generated by immunoSEQ multiplex PCR, the TCRdb table keeps only in-frame clones and is missing some. The table has about 220,000 clones, around 9.9% seen once. The sample taken for sequencing was central memory CD4+ T cells from blood. The receptor source for this set is a man between 18 and 35 years old in good health.

The chain is built from TRBV5-1 and TRBJ2-1; 12 bases match TRBD2. CDR3 length: 18 amino acids. Per germline, CDR1 SGHRS and CDR2 YFSETQ. V shed 4 bases, J shed 4 bases, and the junction held 12 bases outside the gene matches. The CDR3 sequence is CASSGGQVGLAGYNEQFF. In nucleotides, the CDR3 is TGCGCCAGCAGCGGGGGACAGGTCGGACTAGCGGGATACAATGAGCAGTTCTTC.

The J gene is TRBJ2-1, the V gene TRBV29-1, with 11 bases identical to TRBD2. CDR1 SQVTM and CDR2 ANQGSEA come from the germline V gene. V was pared by 7 bases and J by 6 bases, with 8 bases of the junction left unmatched. This CDR3 region has 14 residues. CDR3 in DNA: TGCAGCGGGATTAGCGGGAGGGGGGGCAATGAGCAGTTCTTC. Protein: CSGISGRGGNEQFF.

The chain recombines TRBV4-1 with TRBJ1-1; D unresolved. V lost 5 bases, J lost 1 base, and 11 bases lay in between. Germline V lookup: CDR1 MGHRA, CDR2 YSYEKL. This CDR3 is 14 amino acids long. CDR3 sequence reads: CASSRGGRNTEAFF. The CDR3 DNA is TGCGCCAGCAGCAGAGGCGGCAGGAACACTGAAGCTTTCTTT.

This clone showed up just a few times. The rearrangement links TRBV11-3 to TRBJ2-5, with TRBD2 as a possible D gene (6 bases). CDR3 size: 12 residues. CDR1 is SGHNT, CDR2 YENEEA, per germline. V gave up 3 bases and J gave up 4 bases, with 6 bases separating them. The CDR3 spells CASSFGGETQYF. In DNA form, the CDR3 reads TGTGCCAGCAGCTTCGGGGGAGAGACCCAGTACTTC.

A few counts support this clone. The rearrangement joins TRBV4-3 to TRBJ2-3; 10 positions match TRBD2. The CDR3 runs to 14 residues. Losses at the gene ends were 8 bases for V and 0 bases for J; bases not matched to a gene: 2. CDR1 is LGHNA and CDR2 is YSLEER in the germline V gene. The CDR3 reads CASPTSGSTDTQYF. CDR3 DNA sequence: TGCGCCAGCCCGACTAGCGGGAGCACAGATACGCAGTATTTT.

V and J are TRBV7-9 and TRBJ2-7, with D tentatively TRBD1 (5 bases). Germline CDR1 and CDR2: SEHNR and FQNEAQ (reference sequence). The CDR3 contains 14 residues. V was pared by 3 bases and J by 7 bases, with 16 bases between. CDR3 in DNA: TGTGCCAGCAGCTTGTCATCCGACAGAGAAGAGCAGTACTTC. This sequence encodes CASSLSSDREEQYF.

Notes on this clone: A much bigger clone sits one base away, suggesting this may be a read error. This sequence joins TRBV18 and TRBJ2-7; the D gene could be TRBD1 or TRBD2 (5 bases each). Germline-derived CDR1 and CDR2 are KGHSH and LQKENI. CDR3 size: 15 residues. V lost 8 bases, J lost 0 bases, and 17 bases lay in between. This CDR3 reads CASAPGTGLSYEQYF. The DNA of the CDR3 is TGTGCCAGCGCGCCCGGGACCGGACTCTCCTACGAGCAGTACTTC.

The chain recombines TRBV5-1 with TRBJ2-7; 7 nucleotides agree with TRBD1. The CDR3 is 13 amino acids. The junction had 3 bases not matched to a gene; V was cut back by 1 base and J by 5 bases. The germline gives CDR1 SGHRS, CDR2 YFSETQ. For the CDR3, the DNA is TGCGCCAGCAGCTTGCAGGGGGTGAACGAGCAGTACTTC. It specifies CASSLQGVNEQYF.

This clone was observed a handful of times. The chain joins TRBV7-2 to TRBJ2-1; D remains ambiguous. The germline V gene has CDR1 SGHTA and CDR2 FQGNSA. The CDR3 spans 14 residues. The ends were cut back, 3 bases at V and 6 bases at J, with 12 bases in the middle. CDR3 region: CASSFSPTPNEQFF. The CDR3 nucleotides read TGTGCCAGCAGCTTTAGTCCTACACCCAATGAGCAGTTCTTC.

The V gene is TRBV7-9, the J gene TRBJ2-5; 9 bases line up with TRBD1. V trimming: 6 bases; J trimming: 2 bases; junction bases outside the gene matches: 7. Per the germline V gene, CDR1 is SEHNR and CDR2 is FQNEAQ (reference sequence). The CDR3 runs to 15 residues. CDR3 DNA: TGTGCCAGCAGAACCCGGGACAGGGAGCAAGAGACCCAGTACTTC. Translated: CASRTRDREQETQYF.

This clone was detected a few times. V usage is TRBV19 and J usage is TRBJ2-1; 9 nucleotides line up with TRBD2. Trimming cost V 7 bases and J 6 bases; bases outside gene matches: 16. Germline assignment: CDR1 LNHDA and CDR2 SQIVND (reference sequence). This CDR3 region has 17 residues. Written as DNA, the CDR3 is TGTGCCAGTAATGAGAGGTCCCCTAGCGGGGTGGGCAATGAGCAGTTCTTC. Its translation is CASNERSPSGVGNEQFF. Based on the CDR3 plus reference TRBV19 and TRBJ2-1, the full variable domain is DGGITQSPKYLFRKEGQNVTLSCEQNLNHDAMYWYRQDPGQGLRLIYYSQIVNDFQKGDIAEGYSVSREKKESFPLTVTSAQKNPTAFYLCASNERSPSGVGNEQFFGPGTRLTVL.

This clone was found a few times. This chain joins TRBV11-2 and TRBJ2-3; D unresolved. The CDR3 is 13 residues long. Germline V gives CDR1 SGHAT, CDR2 FQNNGV. Trimming removed 1 base from V and 4 bases from J, with 6 bases in between. The CDR3 here is CASSLVYADTQYF. CDR3 DNA: TGTGCCAGCAGCTTAGTGTACGCAGATACGCAGTATTTT. Based on the CDR3 plus reference TRBV11-2 and TRBJ2-3, the full variable domain is EAGVAQSPRYKIIEKRQSVAFWCNPISGHATLYWYQQILGQGPKLLIQFQNNGVVDDSQLPKDRFSAERLKGVDSTLKIQPAKLEDSAVYLCASSLVYADTQYFGPGTRLTVL.

Only a few counts were recorded for this clone. The gene calls are TRBV7-2 and TRBJ2-1; D possibly corresponds to TRBD1 (5 bases). Germline values: CDR1 SGHTA, CDR2 FQGNSA. CDR3 length: 13 residues. The V end lost 5 bases, the J end lost 4 bases, and 9 bases lay between the germline ends. The CDR3 loop is CASSATGYNEQFF. In DNA, the CDR3 is TGTGCCAGCAGCGCCACAGGTTACAATGAGCAGTTCTTC. Using reference TRBV7-2 and TRBJ2-1 for the parts outside the CDR3, the full variable domain is GAGVSQSPSNKVTEKGKDVELRCDPISGHTALYWYRQSLGQGLEFLIYFQGNSAPDKSGLPSDRFSAERTGGSVSTLTIQRTQQEDSAVYLCASSATGYNEQFFGPGTRLTVL.

The rearrangement links TRBV7-6 to TRBJ2-7, with D possibly matching TRBD1 (5 bases). V was cut by 3 bases and J by 7 bases, with 10 bases left in between. CDR3 size: 12 residues. CDR1 and CDR2 from the germline V gene are SGHVS and FNYEAQ. CDR3 protein: CASSFQPGEQYF. CDR3 DNA sequence: TGTGCCAGCAGCTTTCAACCAGGGGAGCAGTACTTC.

Points on this clone: Different DNA sequences within this sample yield the same CDR3. The chain is built from TRBV19 and TRBJ2-3; TRBD1 is a possible D gene (6 bases). Germline V gene data show CDR1 as LNHDA and CDR2 as SQIVND (reference sequence). CDR3 length: 14 amino acids. Trimming took off 0 bases at V and 5 bases at J, with 9 bases between the two ends. The CDR3 DNA reads TGTGCCAGTAGTATAGATCGACAGGTAGATACGCAGTATTTT. This gives the protein CASSIDRQVDTQYF.

The chain employs TRBV18 and TRBJ2-3, with D tentatively TRBD1 or TRBD2 (6 bases each). The V end lost 3 bases, the J end lost 6 bases, and 13 bases lay between the germline ends. The CDR3 runs 14 residues. Per germline, CDR1 KGHSH and CDR2 LQKENI. The CDR3 DNA sequence: TGTGCCAGCTCACCGGAGGGGGTCCAGGATACGCAGTATTTT. This encodes CASSPEGVQDTQYF.

This clone showed up many times. The V gene is TRBV11-2, the J gene TRBJ2-3, with D maybe TRBD2 (6 bases). Trimming removed 3 bases from V and 4 bases from J, with 11 bases in between. The germline V gene has CDR1 SGHAT and CDR2 FQNNGV. The length of the CDR3 is 14 residues. The CDR3 is CASSLGLLSDTQYF. CDR3 sequence (DNA): TGTGCCAGCAGCTTGGGACTTCTTTCAGATACGCAGTATTTT.

This clone was seen more than once but under ten times. The chain employs TRBV28 and TRBJ1-5, with D unclear. Germline CDR1 is MDHEN and CDR2 is SYDVKM. Trimming pared 5 bases from V and 5 bases from J, leaving 25 bases between. This CDR3 region has 18 residues. The CDR3 bases are TGTGCCAGCAGTCCTCTGCCGGGAGATATTGTTGGCGATCAGCCCCAGCATTTT. Its translation: CASSPLPGDIVGDQPQHF.

This clone came up a few times. The rearrangement uses TRBV15 and TRBJ2-5, with no clear D. V lost 5 bases and J 5 bases, leaving 6 bases between the germline ends. This CDR3 is 11 amino acids long. The germline gives CDR1 LNHNV, CDR2 YYDKDF (reference sequence). CDR3 sequence (DNA): TGTGCCACCAGCGGGATGGAGACCCAGTACTTC. Its protein product is CATSGMETQYF.

This clone was seen more than once but under ten times. V gene TRBV6-1 combines with J gene TRBJ1-2; unclear D gene. With 5 bases removed from V and 0 bases from J, the gap between germline ends came to 7 bases. This CDR3 spans 13 amino acids. Germline values: CDR1 MNHNS, CDR2 SASEGT. DNA of the CDR3: TGTGCCAGCAGTCCCGTAGCTAACTATGGCTACACCTTC. Translated: CASSPVANYGYTF.

There are a few counts of this clone. A much larger clone differs by one base, so this may be a read error. The chain carries TRBV6-5 and TRBJ2-1, with 9 bases aligning to TRBD2. This CDR3 region has 15 residues. V lost 4 bases and J lost 0; bases outside the gene matches: 1. Germline CDR1 reads MNHEY; CDR2 reads SVGAGI. The CDR3 region has the DNA TGTGCCAGCAGTTTTAGCGGGAGCTCCTACAATGAGCAGTTCTTC. It codes for CASSFSGSSYNEQFF.

The chain combines TRBV30 with TRBJ2-3, with D perhaps matching TRBD2 (5 bases). Per germline, CDR1 GTSNPN and CDR2 SVGIG (reference sequence). The CDR3 covers 14 residues. V lost 0 bases to trimming and J lost 4 bases, with 11 bases between them. In nucleotides, the CDR3 is TGTGCCTGGAGTGTAGTGCTAGCCGCAGATACGCAGTATTTT. This codes for CAWSVVLAADTQYF. Combining the CDR3 with reference TRBV30 and TRBJ2-3 gives the whole variable domain SQTIHQWPATLVQPVGSPLSLECTVEGTSNPNLYWYRQAAGRGLQLLFYSVGIGQISSEVPQNLSASRPQDRQFILSSKKLLLSDSGFYLCAWSVVLAADTQYFGPGTRLTVL.

This clone occurred a few times. The chain links TRBV2 to TRBJ2-2; unclear D gene. This CDR3 contains 15 residues. V lost 6 bases and J 5 bases, leaving 16 bases between the germline ends. CDR1 is SNHLY, CDR2 FYNNEI, per germline. The CDR3 sequence: CASSPQRVITGELFF. The CDR3 DNA follows: TGTGCCAGCAGCCCCCAGAGAGTGATTACCGGGGAGCTGTTTTTT.

The CDR3 sequence is CASSWGGKNIQYF. The CDR3 DNA reads TGTGCCAGCAGCTGGGGGGGCAAAAACATTCAGTACTTC. The rearrangement joins TRBV7-2 to TRBJ2-4; 7 bases are a match to TRBD2. J lost 3 bases, V lost 4 bases, and 0 bases had no gene match. Germline CDR1 is SGHTA and CDR2 is FQGNSA. This CDR3 region has 13 residues.

This clone was detected only a few times. The gene calls are TRBV2 and TRBJ2-7, with D unresolved. The CDR3 contains 14 residues. Germline assignment: CDR1 SNHLY and CDR2 FYNNEI. The V end was cut by 7 bases, the J end by 3 bases, with 16 bases between. CDR3 amino acids: CASTFEAAGYEQYF. The DNA of the CDR3 is TGTGCCAGCACTTTTGAGGCAGCCGGCTACGAGCAGTACTTC.

The rearrangement joins TRBV7-9 to TRBJ1-2; D is perhaps TRBD1 (6 bases). V lost 3 bases, J lost 7 bases, and 9 bases lay in between. Germline CDR1 is SEHNR and CDR2 is FQNEAQ (reference sequence). CDR3 size: 12 residues. The CDR3 DNA reads TGTGCCAGCAGCTTGGGGGCTGGTGGCTACACCTTC. This encodes CASSLGAGGYTF.

The chain employs TRBV5-1 and TRBJ2-1, with 12 bases lining up with TRBD1. The CDR3 has 14 residues. CDR1 SGHRS and CDR2 YFSETQ come from the germline V gene. Losses at the gene ends were 7 bases for V and 8 bases for J; bases not matched to a gene: 7. The CDR3 coding sequence is TGCGCCAGCTGGGACAGGGGGCGCGGGGATGAGCAGTTCTTC. This translates into CASWDRGRGDEQFF. The full variable domain, with the rest looked up from reference TRBV5-1 and TRBJ2-1, is KAGVTQTPRYLIKTRGQQVTLSCSPISGHRSVSWYQQTPGQGLQFLFEYFSETQRNKGNFPGRFSGRQFSNSRSEMNVSTLELGDSALYLCASWDRGRGDEQFFGPGTRLTVL.

J is TRBJ2-3 and V is TRBV9; possibly TRBD1 for D (6 bases). The CDR3 has 14 amino acids. The V and J ends lost 3 bases and 6 bases respectively, with 14 bases between them. The germline CDR1 and CDR2 sequences are SGDLS and YYNGEE. CDR3 nucleotide sequence: TGTGCCAGCAGCGAGACAGGCAGTCAGGATACGCAGTATTTT. Its translation: CASSETGSQDTQYF. Variable domain in full (rest from reference TRBV9 and TRBJ2-3): DSGVTQTPKHLITATGQRVTLRCSPRSGDLSVYWYQQSLDQGLQFLIQYYNGEERAKGNILERFSAQQFPDLHSELNLSSLELGDSALYFCASSETGSQDTQYFGPGTRLTVL.